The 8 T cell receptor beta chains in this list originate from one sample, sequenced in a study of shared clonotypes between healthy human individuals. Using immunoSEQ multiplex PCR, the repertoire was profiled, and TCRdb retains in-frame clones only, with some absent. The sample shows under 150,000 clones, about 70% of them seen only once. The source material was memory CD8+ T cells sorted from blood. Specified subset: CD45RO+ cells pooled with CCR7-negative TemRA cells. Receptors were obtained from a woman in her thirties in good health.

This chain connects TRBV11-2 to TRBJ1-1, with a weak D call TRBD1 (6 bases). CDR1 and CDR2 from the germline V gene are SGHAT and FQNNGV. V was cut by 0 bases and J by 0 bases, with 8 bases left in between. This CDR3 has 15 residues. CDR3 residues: CASSLEGGMNTEAFF. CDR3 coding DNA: TGTGCCAGCAGCTTAGAAGGGGGGATGAACACTGAAGCTTTCTTT.

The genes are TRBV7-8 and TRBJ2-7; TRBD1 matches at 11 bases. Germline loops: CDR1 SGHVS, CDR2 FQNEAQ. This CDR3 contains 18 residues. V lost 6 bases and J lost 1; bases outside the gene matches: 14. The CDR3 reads CASSLRASGQGASYEQYF. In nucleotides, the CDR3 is TGTGCCAGCAGTCTTCGCGCGTCCGGACAGGGGGCTTCCTACGAGCAGTACTTC.

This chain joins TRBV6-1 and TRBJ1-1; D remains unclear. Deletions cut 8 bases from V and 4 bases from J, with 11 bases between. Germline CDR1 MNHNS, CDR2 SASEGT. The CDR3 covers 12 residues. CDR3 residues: CASGGRSTEAFF. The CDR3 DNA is TGTGCCAGCGGCGGGAGATCCACTGAAGCTTTCTTT.

The DNA of the CDR3 is TGTGCCAGCAGCTCCCTTAACGGGCGCGAGCAGTTCTTC. This gives the protein CASSSLNGREQFF. The chain couples TRBV7-9 to TRBJ2-1; the D is unclear. Germline CDR1 SEHNR, CDR2 FQNEAQ (reference sequence). This CDR3 is built from 13 residues. V was shortened by 4 bases and J by 10 bases, with 14 bases between the two germline ends. The complete variable domain, with remaining parts taken from reference TRBV7-9 and TRBJ2-1, reads DTGVSQNPRHKITKRGQNVTFRCDPISEHNRLYWYRQTLGQGPEFLTYFQNEAQLEKSRLLSDRFSAERPKGSFSTLEIQRTEQGDSAMYLCASSSLNGREQFFGPGTRLTVL.

CDR3: CASSDYEQYF. CDR3 sequence (DNA): TGTGCCAGCAGCGACTACGAGCAGTACTTC. The gene calls are TRBV21-1 and TRBJ2-5; the table names TRBD2, a call not compared with the DNA. The last part of the DNA fits TRBJ2-7 better; the J call may be wrong. TRBV21-1 is a known pseudogene. The CDR3 spans 10 residues.

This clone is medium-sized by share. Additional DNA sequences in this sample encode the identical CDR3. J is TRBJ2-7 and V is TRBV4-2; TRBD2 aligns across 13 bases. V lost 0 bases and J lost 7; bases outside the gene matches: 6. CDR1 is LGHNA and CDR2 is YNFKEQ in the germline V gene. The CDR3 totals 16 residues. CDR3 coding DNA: TGTGCCAGCAGCCAAGATCAACTAGCGGGAGGGCGGGAGCAGTACTTC. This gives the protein CASSQDQLAGGREQYF.

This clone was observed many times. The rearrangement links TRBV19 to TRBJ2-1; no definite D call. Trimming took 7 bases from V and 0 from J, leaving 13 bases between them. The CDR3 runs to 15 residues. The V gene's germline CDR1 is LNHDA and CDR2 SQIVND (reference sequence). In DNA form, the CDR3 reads TGTGCCAGTAAAGTCGGTTTCAGCTCCTACAATGAGCAGTTCTTC. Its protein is CASKVGFSSYNEQFF.

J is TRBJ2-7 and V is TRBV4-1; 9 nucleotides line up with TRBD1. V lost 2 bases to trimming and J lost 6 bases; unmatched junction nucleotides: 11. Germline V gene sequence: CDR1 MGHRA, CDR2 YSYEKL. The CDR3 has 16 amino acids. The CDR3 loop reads CASSQLPRDRVGEQYF. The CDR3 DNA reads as TGCGCCAGCAGCCAACTACCCCGGGACAGGGTGGGCGAGCAGTACTTC.